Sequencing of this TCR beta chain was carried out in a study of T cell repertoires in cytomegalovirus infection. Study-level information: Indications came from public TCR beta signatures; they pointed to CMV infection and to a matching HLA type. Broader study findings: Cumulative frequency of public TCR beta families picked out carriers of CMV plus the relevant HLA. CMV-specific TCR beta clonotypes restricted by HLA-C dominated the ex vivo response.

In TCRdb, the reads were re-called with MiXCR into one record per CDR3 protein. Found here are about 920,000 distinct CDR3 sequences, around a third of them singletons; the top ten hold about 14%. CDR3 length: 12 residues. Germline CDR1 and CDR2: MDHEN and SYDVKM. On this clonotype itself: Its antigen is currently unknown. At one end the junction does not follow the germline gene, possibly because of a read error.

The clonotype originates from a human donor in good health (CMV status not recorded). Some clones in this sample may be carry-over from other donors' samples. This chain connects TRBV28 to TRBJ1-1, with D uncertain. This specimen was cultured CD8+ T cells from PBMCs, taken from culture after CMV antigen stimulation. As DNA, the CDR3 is TGTGGCAGCAGTTTCGTTACAGAAGAAGCTTTCTTT. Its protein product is CGSSFVTEEAFF.